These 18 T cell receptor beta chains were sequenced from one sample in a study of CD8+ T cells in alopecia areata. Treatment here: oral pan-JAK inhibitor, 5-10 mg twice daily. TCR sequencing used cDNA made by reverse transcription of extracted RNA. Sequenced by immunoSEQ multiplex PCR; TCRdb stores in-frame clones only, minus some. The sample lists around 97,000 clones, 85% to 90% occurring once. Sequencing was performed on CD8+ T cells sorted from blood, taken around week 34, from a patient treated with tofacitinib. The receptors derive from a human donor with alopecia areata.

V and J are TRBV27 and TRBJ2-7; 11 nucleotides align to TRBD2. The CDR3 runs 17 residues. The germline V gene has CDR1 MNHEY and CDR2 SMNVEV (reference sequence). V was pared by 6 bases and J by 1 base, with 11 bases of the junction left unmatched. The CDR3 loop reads CASSPVAGGPSSYEQYF. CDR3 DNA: TGTGCCAGCAGCCCCGTAGCGGGAGGGCCCTCGTCCTACGAGCAGTACTTC.

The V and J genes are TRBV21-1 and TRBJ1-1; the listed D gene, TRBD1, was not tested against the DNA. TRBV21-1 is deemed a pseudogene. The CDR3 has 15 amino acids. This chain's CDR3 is CASSKGGPGITEAFF. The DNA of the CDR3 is TGTGCCAGCAGCAAAGGGGGGCCAGGGATCACTGAAGCTTTCTTT.

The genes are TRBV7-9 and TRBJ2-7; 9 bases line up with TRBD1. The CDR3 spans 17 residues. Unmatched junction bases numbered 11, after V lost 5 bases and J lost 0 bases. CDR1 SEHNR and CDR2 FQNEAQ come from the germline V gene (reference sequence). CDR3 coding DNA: TGTGCCAGCAGCCCACCCCCGGGACAGGGTAGCTCCTACGAGCAGTACTTC. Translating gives CASSPPPGQGSSYEQYF.

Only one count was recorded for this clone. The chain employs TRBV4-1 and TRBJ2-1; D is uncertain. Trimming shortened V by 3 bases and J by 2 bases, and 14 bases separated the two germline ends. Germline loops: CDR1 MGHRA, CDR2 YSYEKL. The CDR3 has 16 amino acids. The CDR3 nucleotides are TGCGCCAGCAGCCAGCTAGACGGGCCACCCTACAATGAGCAGTTCTTC. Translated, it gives CASSQLDGPPYNEQFF.

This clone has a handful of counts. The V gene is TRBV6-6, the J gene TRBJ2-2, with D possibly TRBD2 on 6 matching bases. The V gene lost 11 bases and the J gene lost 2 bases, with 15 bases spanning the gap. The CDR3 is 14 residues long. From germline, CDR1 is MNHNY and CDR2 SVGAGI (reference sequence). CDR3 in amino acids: CAAGSGPNTGELFF. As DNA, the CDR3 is TGTGCCGCCGGGAGCGGGCCCAACACCGGGGAGCTGTTTTTT.

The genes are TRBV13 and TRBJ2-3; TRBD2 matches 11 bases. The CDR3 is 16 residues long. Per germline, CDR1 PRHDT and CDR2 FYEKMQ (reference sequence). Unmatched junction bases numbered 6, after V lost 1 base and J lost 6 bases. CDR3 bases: TGTGCCAGCAGCTTAGACGGGACTAGCGGCCGTGATACGCAGTATTTT. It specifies CASSLDGTSGRDTQYF.

The CDR3 protein is CASSLEAGGYEQYF. In DNA form, the CDR3 reads TGTGCCAGCAGCTTAGAGGCAGGGGGGTACGAGCAGTACTTC. V gene TRBV7-8 combines with J gene TRBJ2-7, with D perhaps matching TRBD1 (7 bases). The germline V gene encodes CDR1 SGHVS and CDR2 FQNEAQ. This CDR3 region has 14 residues. V lost 1 base and J lost 4, with 11 bases in between.

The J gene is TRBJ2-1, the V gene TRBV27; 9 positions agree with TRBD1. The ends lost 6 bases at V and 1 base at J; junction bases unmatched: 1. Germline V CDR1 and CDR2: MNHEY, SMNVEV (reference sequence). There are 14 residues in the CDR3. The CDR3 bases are TGTGCCAGCAGGGACAGGGGATCCTACAATGAGCAGTTCTTC. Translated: CASRDRGSYNEQFF.

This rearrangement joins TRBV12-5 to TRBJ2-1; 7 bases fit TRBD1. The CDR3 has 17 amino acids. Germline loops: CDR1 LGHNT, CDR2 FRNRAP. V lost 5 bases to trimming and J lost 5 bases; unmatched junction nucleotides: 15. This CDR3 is CASGINPGTEYDNEQFF. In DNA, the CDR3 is TGTGCTAGTGGTATAAACCCCGGGACAGAATACGACAATGAGCAGTTCTTC.

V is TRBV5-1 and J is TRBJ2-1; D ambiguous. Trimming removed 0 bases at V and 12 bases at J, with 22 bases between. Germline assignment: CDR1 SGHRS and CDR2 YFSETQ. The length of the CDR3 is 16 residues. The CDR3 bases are TGCGCCAGCAGCTTGGCGTGGGAAGCCCCCTACCTCCGGCAGTTCTTC. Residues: CASSLAWEAPYLRQFF.

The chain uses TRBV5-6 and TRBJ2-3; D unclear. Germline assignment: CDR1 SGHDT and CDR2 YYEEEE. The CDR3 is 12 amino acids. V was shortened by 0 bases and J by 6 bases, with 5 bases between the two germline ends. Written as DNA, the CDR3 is TGTGCCAGCAGCTTGGCGGACGATACGCAGTATTTT. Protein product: CASSLADDTQYF.

The CDR3 protein is CASSSTSGSGYEQYF. CDR3 coding DNA: TGTGCCAGCAGTTCAACTAGCGGGAGTGGCTACGAGCAGTACTTC. This rearrangement joins TRBV7-9 to TRBJ2-7; TRBD2 matches 11 bases. The junction had 7 bases not matched to a gene; V was cut back by 6 bases and J by 3 bases. In germline, CDR1 is SEHNR, CDR2 FQNEAQ (reference sequence). The CDR3 is made up of 15 amino acids.

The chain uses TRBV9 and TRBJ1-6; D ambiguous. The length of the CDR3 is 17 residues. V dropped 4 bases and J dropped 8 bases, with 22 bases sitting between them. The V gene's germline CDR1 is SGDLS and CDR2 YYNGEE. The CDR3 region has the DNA TGTGCCAGCAGCCCCCCCATGGCTGCCGGCCAGGATTCACCCCTCCACTTT. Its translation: CASSPPMAAGQDSPLHF.

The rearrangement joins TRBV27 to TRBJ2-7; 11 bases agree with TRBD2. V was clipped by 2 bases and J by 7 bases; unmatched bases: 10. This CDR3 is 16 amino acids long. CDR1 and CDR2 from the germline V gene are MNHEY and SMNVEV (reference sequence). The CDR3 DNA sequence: TGTGCCAGCAGTTTAGGGGTTAGCGGGGGGGCCGAAGAGCAGTACTTC. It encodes CASSLGVSGGAEEQYF.

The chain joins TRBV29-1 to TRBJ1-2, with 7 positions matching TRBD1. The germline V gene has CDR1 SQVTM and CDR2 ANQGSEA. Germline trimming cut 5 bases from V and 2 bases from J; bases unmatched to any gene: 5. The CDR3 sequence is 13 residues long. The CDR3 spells CSVRGQINYGYTF. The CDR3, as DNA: TGCAGCGTTAGGGGACAGATCAACTATGGCTACACCTTC.

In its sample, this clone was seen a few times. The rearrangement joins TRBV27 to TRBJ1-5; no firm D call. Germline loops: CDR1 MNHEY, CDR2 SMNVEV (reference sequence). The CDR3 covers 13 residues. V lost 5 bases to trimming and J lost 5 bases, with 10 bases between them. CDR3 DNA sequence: TGTGCCAGCAGTAGGGCCGGACATCAGCCCCAGCATTTT. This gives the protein CASSRAGHQPQHF.

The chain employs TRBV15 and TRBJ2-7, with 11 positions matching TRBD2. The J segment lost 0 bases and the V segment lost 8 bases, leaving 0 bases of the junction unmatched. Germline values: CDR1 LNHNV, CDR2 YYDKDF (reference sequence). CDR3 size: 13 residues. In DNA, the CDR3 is TGTGCCACCGGGACTAGCGGCTCCTACGAGCAGTACTTC. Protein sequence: CATGTSGSYEQYF.

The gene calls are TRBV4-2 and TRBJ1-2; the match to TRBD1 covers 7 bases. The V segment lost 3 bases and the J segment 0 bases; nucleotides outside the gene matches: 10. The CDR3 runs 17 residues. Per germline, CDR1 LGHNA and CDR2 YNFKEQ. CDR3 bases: TGTGCCAGCAGCCACACAAGGGGGACAGCAGCTAACTATGGCTACACCTTC. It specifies CASSHTRGTAANYGYTF.